This TCR beta chain stems from a study of blood T cell repertoires in COVID-19. Whole-study context: Samples taken during acute and convalescent COVID-19 were collected in the United States, Italy and Spain. PBMCs, B-cell-depleted T cells, or T cells were the source of the cDNA or gDNA that made up the material.

In the original workflow: Amplification from reference gene primers served as the basis for estimated nucleated cell counts. The protocol was immunoSEQ multiplex PCR, while the TCRdb copy is restricted to in-frame clones and leaves out a portion. The D gene and trimming were derived from the DNA, and the V and J assignments and clone size from that table. The data hold about 130,000 clones, with almost 85% observed a single time. V lost 5 bases, J lost 3 bases, and 11 bases lay in between. CDR1 and CDR2 from the germline V gene are SQVTM and ANQGSEA. The length of the CDR3 is 13 residues. The V call is TRBV29-1, the J call TRBJ1-5; possible D gene TRBD1, 5 bases. Sequencing was done on a sample of peripheral blood. This TCR derives from a woman in her thirties who had recovered from COVID-19. In DNA, the CDR3 is TGCAGCGTTACTGACAGATACAATCAGCCCCAGCATTTT. It specifies CSVTDRYNQPQHF.